The following is a T cell receptor beta chain sequence with its context. Antigen unknown. Regulatory T cells were sorted as CD4+CD25hiCD127low/negative. Trimming stripped 1 base from V and 5 bases from J, with 5 bases between. This CDR3 has 11 amino acids. The germline V gene has CDR1 DFQATT and CDR2 SNEGSKA (reference sequence). TCRdb's copy holds only in-frame clones and misses some; the assay was immunoSEQ multiplex PCR. Of over 20,000 clones listed, 80% to 95% are singletons. The data stem from a study of B cell selection in AIRE deficiency. Notes on the study in general: Healthy donors alone shared 30% to 35% of approximately 3,500 Treg sequences; patients alone less than 9.5%.

The clonotype comes from a human donor in good health. The source material was CD4+CD25+ Tregs sorted from PBMCs. The V gene is TRBV20-1, the J gene TRBJ1-1, with D uncertain. CDR3 in DNA: TGCAGTGCTAGAGGCCAGACTGAAGCTTTCTTT. The encoded protein is CSARGQTEAFF.